A selection of T cell receptor beta chains follows, all from one sample in a study of blood T cell repertoires in COVID-19. TCRdb's table, derived via immunoSEQ multiplex PCR, lists solely in-frame clones and lacks some. Here the sample spans fewer than 400,000 clones, 90% to 95% being singletons. The sequenced material came from PBMCs or T cells enriched from blood (not recorded which). The receptor set was obtained from a young woman who had been exposed to COVID-19. Each CDR3 is given with its conserved first and last residue. The order of the fields is J gene, CDR3 length, D gene, V gene, clone size, CDR3 DNA, CDR3 protein. The D gene is left open where the match is weak. Only part of the rows carry a size: once, few, many, or a class if the clone is expanded.

TRBJ1-2	12	NA	TRBV3-1/TRBV3-2	NA	TGTGCCAGCAGCCTTCCAGATGATGGCTACACCTTC	CASSLPDDGYTF
TRBJ1-3	14	NA	TRBV5-1	once	TGCGCCAGCAGCTTGGGACAGCCTGGAAACACCATATATTTT	CASSLGQPGNTIYF
TRBJ2-1	19	TRBD2	TRBV30	NA	TGTGCCTGGAGTGTCCCGGGACTAGCGGGAGGCTTCTCCTACAATGAGCAGTTCTTC	CAWSVPGLAGGFSYNEQFF
TRBJ1-2	14	TRBD1	TRBV15	NA	TGTGCCACCAGCTTGTACCGGGACAGCTATGGCTACACCTTC	CATSLYRDSYGYTF
TRBJ2-5	13	TRBD2	TRBV29-1	NA	TGCAGCGCTCTCGAATACCCGGGAGGGACCCAGTACTTC	CSALEYPGGTQYF
TRBJ2-7	14	TRBD2	TRBV5-6	NA	TGTGCCAGCAGCCAGCGGGGGGGTACCTACGAGCAGTACTTC	CASSQRGGTYEQYF
TRBJ1-2	14	NA	TRBV7-9	NA	TGTGCCAGCAGCCTCAGCGGAGCGGGATGGGGCTACACCTTC	CASSLSGAGWGYTF
TRBJ2-5	15	NA	TRBV7-8	NA	TGTGCCAGCAGCTTAGCAGAGGTTGCGGGAGAGACCCAGTACTTC	CASSLAEVAGETQYF
TRBJ1-2	16	TRBD1	TRBV7-9	NA	TGTGCCAGCAGCTTAAGTGTCCAGGGGGCGGCCTATGGCTACACCTTC	CASSLSVQGAAYGYTF
TRBJ1-1	13	NA	TRBV6-5	NA	TGTGCCAGCAGGCTAGGGGATTACACTGAAGCTTTCTTT	CASRLGDYTEAFF
TRBJ2-7	13	NA	TRBV5-1	NA	TGCGCCAGCAGCCTTCCCGCGACCTACGAGCAGTACTTC	CASSLPATYEQYF
TRBJ2-1	12	NA	TRBV7-6	once	TGTGCCAGCAGCTTAGCGAGGAATGAGCAGTTCTTC	CASSLARNEQFF
TRBJ1-2	13	NA	TRBV6-5	NA	TGTGCCAGCAGCCCAGGACTGTCCTATGGCTACACCTTC	CASSPGLSYGYTF
TRBJ2-3	15	TRBD1	TRBV24-1	NA	TGTGCCACCAGTGATCCCAGGGGGCGTTTAGATACGCAGTATTTT	CATSDPRGRLDTQYF
TRBJ2-1	11	NA	TRBV20-1	NA	TGCAGTGCGCCTACTAGAAATGAGCAGTTCTTC	CSAPTRNEQFF
TRBJ1-1	15	NA	TRBV7-9	NA	TGTGCCAGCAGCTCCACCCGCGGGTCGAACACTGAAGCTTTCTTT	CASSSTRGSNTEAFF
TRBJ2-7	15	NA	TRBV2	NA	TGTGCCAGCACCCTCCAGGGGCCGAGCTCCTACGAGCAGTACTTC	CASTLQGPSSYEQYF
TRBJ1-4	15	NA	TRBV5-1	NA	TGCGCCAGCAGCTTGCTCGGATCCGGGAATGAAAAACTGTTTTTT	CASSLLGSGNEKLFF
TRBJ2-2	16	TRBD2	TRBV5-1	NA	TGCGCCAGCAGCAACGGACTAGCGGGGGTTTATAGGGAGCTGTTTTTT	CASSNGLAGVYRELFF
TRBJ1-6	15	NA	TRBV27	NA	TGTGCCAGCAGTTTTGACTTTAGGGGCCGTTCACCCCTCCACTTT	CASSFDFRGRSPLHF
TRBJ1-2	14	NA	TRBV19	NA	TGTGCCAGTAGTATATGGGGCACCCGCTATGGCTACACCTTC	CASSIWGTRYGYTF
TRBJ2-5	14	NA	TRBV5-4	NA	TGTGCCAGCAGCTCTTGGGCTAGCAGAGAGACCCAGTACTTC	CASSSWASRETQYF
TRBJ2-2	16	NA	TRBV6-5	NA	TGTGCCAGCAGTTACTCGGCAGGGATGAGCACCGGGGAGCTGTTTTTT	CASSYSAGMSTGELFF
TRBJ1-5	14	NA	TRBV30	NA	TGTGCCTGGAGAGCGGCGCGAGGCAATCAGCCCCAGCATTTT	CAWRAARGNQPQHF
TRBJ2-2	15	TRBD2	TRBV2	once	TGTGCCAGCAGTGGGACTAGCGGGGGTTTCGGGGAGCTGTTTTTT	CASSGTSGGFGELFF
TRBJ2-2	13	NA	TRBV2	NA	TGTGCCAGCCAGGGCACTAACACCGGGGAGCTGTTTTTT	CASQGTNTGELFF